The clone carrying this T cell receptor (beta chain) has only a few counts. This specimen comes from a study of early T cells in non-severe SARS-CoV-2 infection. The CDR3 runs to 13 residues. The germline gives CDR1 SGHAT, CDR2 FQNNGV. Deletions cut 5 bases from V and 4 bases from J, with 9 bases between. Unique molecular identifiers were added to individual cDNA molecules. Via MiXCR, TCRdb re-called the 5' RACE reads, giving one row per CDR3 protein. Here the sample spans about 88,000 distinct CDR3 sequences, around 14% being singletons. This receptor was obtained from an adult who was a healthcare worker with PCR-confirmed SARS-CoV-2 infection or an uninfected control (not recorded which). The chain uses TRBV11-2 and TRBJ1-5; D unresolved. Sequenced sample: whole blood. The CDR3 DNA is TGTGCCAGCAGCGTACGGAAGAATCAGCCCCAGCATTTT. It specifies CASSVRKNQPQHF.